The present T cell receptor beta chain was sequenced within a study of T cells in Graves' hyperthyroidism and ophthalmopathy. TCR beta CDR3 region amplification was performed from RNA transcripts. HTBI primers drove first-round RT-PCR of the TCR CDR3. From the multiplex PCR reads, TCRdb called clonotypes with MiXCR, one entry per CDR3 protein. Among 700,000 to 950,000 distinct CDR3 sequences, 35% were seen once, and the ten largest hold approximately 31%. The V and J ends lost 3 bases and 1 base respectively, with 5 bases between them. This CDR3 spans 13 amino acids. Germline lookup yields CDR1 SGHTA and CDR2 FQGNSA. The PBMCs studied were ones that came from roughly 9.1 ml fresh peripheral blood. This clonotype was picked up a small number of times.

This clonotype originated in a woman between 40 and 55 years old with Graves' hyperthyroidism. V is TRBV7-2 and J is TRBJ2-3, with D hard to call. Sequencing used blood. For the CDR3, the DNA is TGTGCCAGCAGCTTCCGCCGCACAGATACGCAGTATTTT. Translated: CASSFRRTDTQYF.